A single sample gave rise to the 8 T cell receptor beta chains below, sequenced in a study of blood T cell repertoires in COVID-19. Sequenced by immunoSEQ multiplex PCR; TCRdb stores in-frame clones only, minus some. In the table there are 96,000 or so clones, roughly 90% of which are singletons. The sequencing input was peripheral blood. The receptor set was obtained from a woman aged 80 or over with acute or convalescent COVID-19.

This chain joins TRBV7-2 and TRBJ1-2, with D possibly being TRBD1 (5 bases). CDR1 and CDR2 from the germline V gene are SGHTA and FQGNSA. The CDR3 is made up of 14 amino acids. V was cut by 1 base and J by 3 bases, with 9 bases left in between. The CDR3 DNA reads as TGTGCCAGCAGCTTAGGATGGGGGGACTATGGCTACACCTTC. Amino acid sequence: CASSLGWGDYGYTF. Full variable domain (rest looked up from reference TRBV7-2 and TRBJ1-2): GAGVSQSPSNKVTEKGKDVELRCDPISGHTALYWYRQSLGQGLEFLIYFQGNSAPDKSGLPSDRFSAERTGGSVSTLTIQRTQQEDSAVYLCASSLGWGDYGYTFGSGTRLTVV.

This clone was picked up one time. This CDR3 is CASSLRGTGGDLTNTEAFF. The CDR3 nucleotides read TGTGCCAGCAGTTTAAGGGGAACAGGGGGCGATTTAACGAACACTGAAGCTTTCTTT. The rearrangement joins TRBV27 to TRBJ1-1; 9 bases are a match to TRBD1. Unmatched junction bases numbered 14, after V lost 2 bases and J lost 1 base. This CDR3 spans 19 amino acids. Looked up from germline, CDR1 is MNHEY and CDR2 is SMNVEV (reference sequence).

Here the CDR3 DNA reads TGCAGCACTAATGGGGGGGTTTTTGAGCAGTTCTTC. Protein: CSTNGGVFEQFF. The rearrangement uses TRBV29-1 and TRBJ2-1; TRBD2 matches at 7 bases. The CDR3 sequence is 12 residues long. V was clipped by 8 bases and J by 9 bases; unmatched bases: 10. Germline V gives CDR1 SQVTM, CDR2 ANQGSEA.

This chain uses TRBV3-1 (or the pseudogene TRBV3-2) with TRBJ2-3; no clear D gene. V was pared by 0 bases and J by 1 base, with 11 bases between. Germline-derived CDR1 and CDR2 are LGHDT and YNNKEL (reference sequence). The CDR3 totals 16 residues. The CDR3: CASSQDLLVGTDTQYF. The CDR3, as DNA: TGTGCCAGCAGCCAAGATCTTCTAGTTGGCACAGATACGCAGTATTTT.

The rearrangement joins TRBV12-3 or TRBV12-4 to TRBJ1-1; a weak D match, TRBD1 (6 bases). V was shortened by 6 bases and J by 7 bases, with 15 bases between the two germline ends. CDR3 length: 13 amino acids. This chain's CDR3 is CASSLMGAGEAFF. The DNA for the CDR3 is TGTGCCAGCAGCCTCATGGGGGCCGGTGAAGCTTTCTTT.

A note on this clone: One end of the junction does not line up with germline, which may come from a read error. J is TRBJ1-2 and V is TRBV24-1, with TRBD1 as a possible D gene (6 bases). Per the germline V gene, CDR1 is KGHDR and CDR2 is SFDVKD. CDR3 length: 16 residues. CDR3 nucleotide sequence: TGTACCACCAGTCAATCCGGGACAAAGTATAACTATGGCTACACCTTC. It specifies CTTSQSGTKYNYGYTF.

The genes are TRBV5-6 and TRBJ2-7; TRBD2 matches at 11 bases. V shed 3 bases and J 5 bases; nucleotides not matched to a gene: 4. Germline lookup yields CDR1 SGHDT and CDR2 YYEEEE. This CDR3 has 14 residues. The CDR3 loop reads CASSWTSGSHEQYF. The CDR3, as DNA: TGTGCCAGCAGCTGGACTAGCGGGTCCCACGAGCAGTACTTC.

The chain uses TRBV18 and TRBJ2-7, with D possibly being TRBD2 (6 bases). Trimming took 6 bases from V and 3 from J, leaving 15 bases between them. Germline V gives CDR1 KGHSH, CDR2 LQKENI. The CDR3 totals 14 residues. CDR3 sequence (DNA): TGTGCCAGCTCCACCGGAGGGACGGGCTACGAGCAGTACTTC. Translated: CASSTGGTGYEQYF.